This T cell receptor (beta chain) was retrieved from a study of regulatory T cells in long-lasting Graves disease. On the study more broadly: Graves' patients, newly diagnosed, had taken antithyroid drugs under 3 months. The study, taken as a whole, reports: Persistent disease preferred TRBV28, TRBJ1-2 and TRBJ2-5; new disease, TRBV20-1 and TRBJ2-1.

Time point reported: newly diagnosed GD, antithyroid drugs for less than 3 months. PBMC RNA was the source of the TCR library. The sample holds many counts of this clonotype. No antigen is known for it. The TCR beta library used iRepertoire HTBI primers with Arm-PCR amplification of CDR3. TCRdb independently ran MiXCR on the multiplex PCR reads; one entry per CDR3 protein. The data show 450,000 to 650,000 distinct CDR3 sequences, more than 15% seen once. Trimming left V 8 bases short and J 3 bases short, with 11 bases between. Germline V gene data show CDR1 as KGHSH and CDR2 as LQKENI. This CDR3 comprises 13 residues. The sample was also linked to a second study, of T cells in Graves' hyperthyroidism and ophthalmopathy.

The gene calls are TRBV18 and TRBJ1-3; D possibly corresponds to TRBD1 (5 bases). This receptor was obtained from a woman aged 40-65 years with Graves disease. Here the sequenced sample was peripheral blood mononuclear cells (PBMCs), taken at new diagnosis, from a patient treated with antithyroid drugs. CDR3 region: CASEDSNGNTIYF. In DNA form, the CDR3 reads TGTGCCAGCGAAGACAGTAATGGAAACACCATATATTTT.